The 11 T cell receptor beta chains below come from one sample, sequenced in a study of blood T cell repertoires in COVID-19. Repertoires were generated with immunoSEQ multiplex PCR, while TCRdb's copy carries only in-frame clones and drops some. The table shows around 150,000 clones, with 80% to 90% occurring only once. The source material was peripheral blood. The source of these receptors is a man aged 55 to 70 with acute or convalescent COVID-19.

CDR3 protein: CASSLAPAGGFGELFF. CDR3 coding DNA: TGCGCCAGCAGCTTGGCCCCAGCGGGAGGATTCGGGGAGCTGTTTTTT. The chain joins TRBV5-1 to TRBJ2-2, with 9 nucleotides matching TRBD2. This CDR3 contains 16 residues. With 0 bases clipped from V and 7 bases from J, the junction kept 7 bases outside the gene matches. Germline-derived CDR1 and CDR2 are SGHRS and YFSETQ.

The chain is built from TRBV28 and TRBJ2-7; 8 bases line up with TRBD2. The germline gives CDR1 MDHEN, CDR2 SYDVKM. This CDR3 has 15 residues. V trimming: 6 bases; J trimming: 0 bases; junction bases outside the gene matches: 7. The CDR3 spells CASRKDSGASYEQYF. CDR3 nucleotides: TGTGCCAGCAGAAAGGATAGCGGGGCCTCCTACGAGCAGTACTTC.

In this sample, this clone turned up a few times. The rearrangement joins TRBV7-9 to TRBJ2-5, with TRBD1 matching 7 bases. V lost 5 bases to trimming and J lost 5 bases; unmatched junction nucleotides: 5. The germline gives CDR1 SEHNR, CDR2 FQNEAQ (reference sequence). The CDR3 length is 13 residues. The CDR3 here is CASSNTGAETQYF. The CDR3 nucleotides read TGTGCCAGCAGCAATACAGGGGCCGAGACCCAGTACTTC.

This chain joins TRBV5-4 and TRBJ2-3, with TRBD2 matching over 9 bases. Trimming removed 4 bases from V and 1 base from J; junction bases left unmatched: 4. CDR1 and CDR2 from the germline V gene are SGHNT and YYREEE (reference sequence). The CDR3 spans 15 residues. CDR3 region: CASSRTSARTDTQYF. DNA for the CDR3: TGTGCCAGCAGCCGGACTAGCGCCCGCACAGATACGCAGTATTTT.

The chain couples TRBV10-3 to TRBJ2-1; D is undetermined. The CDR3 is made up of 14 amino acids. Per germline, CDR1 ENHRY and CDR2 SYGVKD. V was clipped by 0 bases and J by 5 bases, with 8 bases between them. The CDR3 loop reads CAISESVQDNEQFF. CDR3 bases: TGTGCCATCAGTGAGTCTGTGCAGGACAATGAGCAGTTCTTC.

As to this clone: This same CDR3 is encoded by further DNA sequences in the sample. The chain joins TRBV3-1 (or the pseudogene TRBV3-2) to TRBJ2-7; 7 bases align to TRBD1. Trimming removed 4 bases from V and 2 bases from J; junction bases left unmatched: 2. The V gene's germline CDR1 is LGHDT and CDR2 YNNKEL (reference sequence). The CDR3 is made up of 13 amino acids. The CDR3 spells CASSRDRPYEQYF. The CDR3 region has the DNA TGTGCCAGCAGCCGGGACAGACCCTACGAGCAGTACTTC.

The chain joins TRBV10-3 to TRBJ2-1; 11 positions match TRBD2. This CDR3 region has 14 residues. Trimming cost V 6 bases and J 7 bases; bases outside gene matches: 5. Per the germline V gene, CDR1 is ENHRY and CDR2 is SYGVKD. The CDR3 loop is CAIRWGLAANEQFF. DNA for the CDR3: TGTGCCATCAGGTGGGGACTAGCGGCAAATGAGCAGTTCTTC.

V gene TRBV10-2 combines with J gene TRBJ2-1, with D possibly TRBD2 on 6 matching bases. Trimming left V 6 bases short and J 10 bases short, with 22 bases between. The CDR3 has 15 residues. Germline-derived CDR1 and CDR2 are WSHSY and SAAADI. CDR3 region: CASRSAGTPGGEQFF. The CDR3, as DNA: TGCGCCAGCAGGTCGGCAGGGACTCCCGGCGGGGAGCAGTTCTTC.

The chain carries TRBV7-2 and TRBJ2-3; D is unclear. The V gene's germline CDR1 is SGHTA and CDR2 FQGNSA. The CDR3 totals 14 residues. The V gene lost 3 bases and the J gene lost 1 base, with 8 bases spanning the gap. The CDR3 nucleotides read TGTGCCAGCAGCTTGAGCGTGCGCACAGATACGCAGTATTTT. Amino acid sequence: CASSLSVRTDTQYF.

The chain is built from TRBV19 and TRBJ2-1; D is possibly TRBD2 (6 bases). V dropped 3 bases and J dropped 4 bases, with 13 bases sitting between them. CDR3 size: 15 residues. Germline lookup yields CDR1 LNHDA and CDR2 SQIVND (reference sequence). CDR3 sequence (DNA): TGTGCCAGTAGTATCGGGCGGGATAGTTACAATGAGCAGTTCTTC. Amino acids: CASSIGRDSYNEQFF.

This chain uses TRBV28 with TRBJ2-5; D might be TRBD1 (5 bases). Trimming shortened V by 1 base and J by 4 bases, and 13 bases separated the two germline ends. Germline assignment: CDR1 MDHEN and CDR2 SYDVKM. CDR3 length equals 15 residues. As DNA, the CDR3 is TGTGCCAGCAGTTTATCCCCAGGGTATGGAGAGACCCAGTACTTC. It is translated as CASSLSPGYGETQYF.